This entry lists 17 T cell receptor beta chains sequenced from one sample in a study of blood T cell repertoires in COVID-19. TCRdb keeps only in-frame clones here, not all; method: immunoSEQ multiplex PCR. The sample holds some 100,000 clones; about 90% are singletons and the top ten take 15% to 20%. The sequencing input was peripheral blood. All receptors come from a man aged 50-60 years with acute or convalescent COVID-19.

The chain has TRBV27 and TRBJ2-6; possible D gene TRBD1, 5 bases. The CDR3 loop spans 15 amino acids. Germline assignment: CDR1 MNHEY and CDR2 SMNVEV (reference sequence). V lost 6 bases, J lost 4 bases, and 13 bases lay in between. The CDR3 loop is CASRLQVSGANVLTF. CDR3 nucleotides: TGTGCCAGCAGACTACAGGTATCAGGGGCCAACGTCCTGACTTTC.

The rearrangement joins TRBV9 to TRBJ1-5; 7 bases match TRBD1. Unmatched junction bases numbered 3, after V lost 3 bases and J lost 0 bases. Per germline, CDR1 SGDLS and CDR2 YYNGEE. This CDR3 region has 15 residues. Written as DNA, the CDR3 is TGTGCCAGCAGCGAGGGACAGTCTAGCAATCAGCCCCAGCATTTT. This sequence encodes CASSEGQSSNQPQHF.

The chain combines TRBV3-1 (or the pseudogene TRBV3-2) with TRBJ1-1; the D gene is possibly TRBD1 (6 bases). From germline, CDR1 is LGHDT and CDR2 YNNKEL (reference sequence). The germline V and J ends were trimmed by 1 base and 4 bases, with 13 bases remaining between them. The CDR3 spans 15 residues. The CDR3 nucleotides read TGTGCCAGCAGCCAAGGCGGGGGGCGCTTCACTGAAGCTTTCTTT. Protein product: CASSQGGGRFTEAFF.

V usage is TRBV3-1 (or the pseudogene TRBV3-2) and J usage is TRBJ1-1; D may be TRBD1 (6 bases). Germline CDR1 reads LGHDT; CDR2 reads YNNKEL (reference sequence). This CDR3 has 11 residues. V lost 8 bases to trimming and J lost 4 bases, with 8 bases between them. CDR3 DNA sequence: TGTGCCAGCGCCAGGGGCACTGAAGCTTTCTTT. Translation: CASARGTEAFF.

This chain's CDR3 is CASSGLADEQFF. CDR3 sequence (DNA): TGCGCCAGCAGCGGGCTCGCAGATGAGCAGTTCTTC. The chain uses TRBV5-1 and TRBJ2-1; D unresolved. Germline V gene sequence: CDR1 SGHRS, CDR2 YFSETQ. The V and J ends lost 4 bases and 8 bases respectively, with 10 bases between them. CDR3 size: 12 residues.

The V gene is TRBV27, the J gene TRBJ2-5; tentatively, D is TRBD2 (6 bases). CDR1 MNHEY and CDR2 SMNVEV come from the germline V gene (reference sequence). The CDR3 length is 15 residues. Trimming cost V 1 base and J 2 bases, with 11 bases left between them. CDR3 sequence (DNA): TGTGCCAGCAGTTTATACGGGACTGGACAAGAGACCCAGTACTTC. Translation gives CASSLYGTGQETQYF.

The J gene is TRBJ1-3, the V gene TRBV4-1; D gene uncertain. The ends were cut back, 0 bases at V and 3 bases at J, with 9 bases in the middle. The V gene's germline CDR1 is MGHRA and CDR2 YSYEKL. The CDR3 spans 15 residues. The CDR3 protein is CASSQDLGLGNTIYF. The CDR3 region has the DNA TGCGCCAGCAGCCAAGATCTCGGACTTGGAAACACCATATATTTT.

This chain links TRBV27 with TRBJ2-7; 15 bases fit TRBD2. CDR1 and CDR2 from the germline V gene are MNHEY and SMNVEV (reference sequence). V dropped 5 bases and J dropped 3; count of bases not matched to a gene: 5. The CDR3 contains 16 residues. This CDR3 reads CASSPGLAGGYYEQYF. CDR3 nucleotides: TGTGCCAGCAGTCCGGGACTAGCGGGGGGTTACTACGAGCAGTACTTC.

V gene TRBV19 combines with J gene TRBJ1-1; the match to TRBD1 covers 7 bases. CDR1 and CDR2 from the germline V gene are LNHDA and SQIVND (reference sequence). The ends lost 7 bases at V and 7 bases at J; junction bases unmatched: 9. The CDR3 is 13 residues long. The CDR3 sequence: CASTRGAVGEAFF. CDR3 DNA sequence: TGTGCCAGTACCAGGGGGGCTGTAGGTGAAGCTTTCTTT.

The chain recombines TRBV5-4 with TRBJ1-6; 7 bases agree with TRBD1. The CDR3 covers 14 residues. V shed 4 bases and J 9 bases; nucleotides not matched to a gene: 7. Germline V gives CDR1 SGHNT, CDR2 YYREEE (reference sequence). The CDR3 sequence: CASSLDRVFSPLHF. CDR3 sequence (DNA): TGTGCCAGCAGCCTAGACAGGGTCTTTTCACCCCTCCACTTT. The whole variable domain, remainder taken from reference TRBV5-4 and TRBJ1-6, is ETGVTQSPTHLIKTRGQQVTLRCSSQSGHNTVSWYQQALGQGPQFIFQYYREEENGRGNFPPRFSGLQFPNYSSELNVNALELDDSALYLCASSLDRVFSPLHFGNGTRLTVT.

The chain carries TRBV6-6 and TRBJ1-6; D unresolved. The CDR3 totals 14 residues. Trimming took off 7 bases at V and 8 bases at J, with 15 bases between the two ends. In germline, CDR1 is MNHNY, CDR2 SVGAGI (reference sequence). CDR3 bases: TGTGCCAGCACCTCCGGGTCGGCCTATTCACCCCTCCACTTT. Translating it yields CASTSGSAYSPLHF.

V is TRBV3-1 (or the pseudogene TRBV3-2) and J is TRBJ1-2; the match to TRBD1 covers 7 bases. This CDR3 has 16 residues. V gave up 0 bases and J gave up 7 bases; unmatched junction bases: 11. The V gene's germline CDR1 is LGHDT and CDR2 YNNKEL (reference sequence). The CDR3 region has the DNA TGTGCCAGCAGCCAAGATCCCGTAACAGGGGATGGTGGCTACACCTTC. It is translated as CASSQDPVTGDGGYTF.

The rearrangement uses TRBV5-5 and TRBJ2-3; D is perhaps TRBD2 (6 bases). With 4 bases removed from V and 9 bases from J, the gap between germline ends came to 21 bases. CDR3 length equals 15 residues. Germline V lookup: CDR1 SGHKS, CDR2 YYEKEE (reference sequence). The CDR3 spells CASSAGPSQEGTQYF. DNA for the CDR3: TGTGCCAGCAGCGCGGGACCGAGCCAGGAGGGCACGCAGTATTTT.

V is TRBV6-5 and J is TRBJ2-1, with a possible D match to TRBD2 (6 bases). Trimming pared 6 bases from V and 0 bases from J, leaving 12 bases between. The length of the CDR3 is 15 residues. CDR1 MNHEY and CDR2 SVGAGI come from the germline V gene. The CDR3 DNA reads TGTGCCAGCAGGAAAGGACTAAGCTCCTACAATGAGCAGTTCTTC. This sequence encodes CASRKGLSSYNEQFF.

This clone was recorded a few times. V is TRBV30 and J is TRBJ1-1; 9 positions match TRBD1. V dropped 0 bases and J dropped 1; count of bases not matched to a gene: 9. There are 17 residues in the CDR3. Looked up from germline, CDR1 is GTSNPN and CDR2 is SVGIG (reference sequence). CDR3 DNA: TGTGCCTGGAGTGTTACAGGGGGCCGAACACAGAACACTGAAGCTTTCTTT. Translating it yields CAWSVTGGRTQNTEAFF.

This chain connects TRBV19 to TRBJ1-1, with D tentatively TRBD1 (6 bases). This CDR3 has 14 residues. The germline V and J ends were trimmed by 1 base and 7 bases, with 13 bases remaining between them. Germline V lookup: CDR1 LNHDA, CDR2 SQIVND (reference sequence). In DNA, the CDR3 is TGTGCCAGTAGTATAGGCTTGGCAGGGGATGAAGCTTTCTTT. Amino acid sequence: CASSIGLAGDEAFF.

The chain links TRBV20-1 to TRBJ2-7; possible D gene TRBD1, 5 bases. Germline V lookup: CDR1 DFQATT, CDR2 SNEGSKA (reference sequence). The ends were cut back, 3 bases at V and 5 bases at J, with 14 bases in the middle. This CDR3 has 13 residues. CDR3: CSASQGLSNEQYF. The CDR3 coding sequence is TGCAGTGCTAGTCAGGGCCTCTCGAACGAGCAGTACTTC.